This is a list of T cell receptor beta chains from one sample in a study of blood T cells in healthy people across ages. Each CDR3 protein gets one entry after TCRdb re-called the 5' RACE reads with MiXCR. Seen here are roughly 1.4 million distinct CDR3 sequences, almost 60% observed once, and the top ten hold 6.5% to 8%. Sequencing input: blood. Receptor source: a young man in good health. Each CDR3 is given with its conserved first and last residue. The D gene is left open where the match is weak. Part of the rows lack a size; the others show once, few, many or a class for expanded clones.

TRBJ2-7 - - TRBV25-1 TGTGCCAGCAGGGGGGGTTCACAGGACTACGAGCAGTACTTC CASRGGSQDYEQYF
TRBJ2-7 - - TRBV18 TGTGCCAGCTCAGGGGGGAAGAACTCCTACGAGCAGTACTTC CASSGGKNSYEQYF
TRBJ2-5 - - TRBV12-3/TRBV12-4 TGTGCCGGTCTTCGGGCGTCTGAGACCCAGTACTTC CAGLRASETQYF
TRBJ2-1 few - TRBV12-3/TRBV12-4 TGTGCCAGCAGTTTAGGGTTTAGCGGACTGGACAATGAGCAGTTCTTC CASSLGFSGLDNEQFF
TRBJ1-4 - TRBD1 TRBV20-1 TGCAGTGCTAGAGAACAGGGGGGGACTAATGAAAAACTGTTTTTT CSAREQGGTNEKLFF
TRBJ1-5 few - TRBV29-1 TGCAGCGTTGGTGGTGGAGACAATCAGCCCCAGCATTTT CSVGGGDNQPQHF
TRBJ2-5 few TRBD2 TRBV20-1 TGCAGTGCTAAAGAGGGAGGGCCTACCACCCAGTACTTC CSAKEGGPTTQYF
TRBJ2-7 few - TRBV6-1 TGTGCCAGCTCCTCCTCTGGAAGGGACGAGCAGTACTTC CASSSSGRDEQYF
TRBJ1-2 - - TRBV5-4 TGTGCCAGCAGCTTGGGGGGGACATCCTATGGCTACACCTTC CASSLGGTSYGYTF
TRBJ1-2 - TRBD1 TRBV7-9 TGTGCCAGCAGCTTACCCTCGACAGGGTCGGGCTATGGCTACACCTTC CASSLPSTGSGYGYTF
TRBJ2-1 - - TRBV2 TGTGCCAGCGCGGATCTCGGAATTGAGCAGTTCTTC CASADLGIEQFF
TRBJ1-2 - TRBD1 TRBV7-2 TGTGCCAGCAGCTTACGCTTCGCCGGGACAGGGTTTAACTATGGCTACACCTTC CASSLRFAGTGFNYGYTF
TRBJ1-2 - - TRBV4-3 TGCGCCAGCAGCCTAGTTAGGGGGGGCAACTATGGCTACACCTTC CASSLVRGGNYGYTF
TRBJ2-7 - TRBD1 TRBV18 TGTGCCAGCTCACCCCGGGACAGAAGCGAGCAGTACTTC CASSPRDRSEQYF
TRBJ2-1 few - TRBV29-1 TGCAGCGTTGGGGAGAATAGCTACAATGAGCAGTTCTTC CSVGENSYNEQFF
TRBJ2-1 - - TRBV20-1 TGCAGTGCGTCCGACATAACCTACAATGAGCAGTTCTTC CSASDITYNEQFF
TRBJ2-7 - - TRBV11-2 TGTGCCAGCAGCCACCCGCGGGACAGCTCCTACGAGCAGTACTTC CASSHPRDSSYEQYF
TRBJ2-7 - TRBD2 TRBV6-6 TGTGCCAGCAGTTACCTCTTGGGGTCTAGCGGGAGGGTCGAGCAGTACTTC CASSYLLGSSGRVEQYF
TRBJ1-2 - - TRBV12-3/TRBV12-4 TGTGCCAGCAGTTCCCCGTCCCTCTCGACGGCGGCTAACTATGGCTACACCTTC CASSSPSLSTAANYGYTF
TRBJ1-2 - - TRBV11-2 TGTGCCAGCAGCTCTGACATTTTGCGGAATGGCTACACCTTC CASSSDILRNGYTF
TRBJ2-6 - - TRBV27 TGTGCCAACAGCATCAGGGCCCCCTCTGGGGCCAACGTCCTGACTTTC CANSIRAPSGANVLTF
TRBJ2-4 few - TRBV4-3 TGCGCCAGCAGCCAAGCCCTATCCAAAAACATTCAGTACTTC CASSQALSKNIQYF
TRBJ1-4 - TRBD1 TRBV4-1 TGCGCCAGCAGCCAAGATCAGGGGGCTGGGGGTGAAAAACTGTTTTTT CASSQDQGAGGEKLFF
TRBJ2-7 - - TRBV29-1 TGCAGCGTTGATGGGGACGGACTCTACTACGAGCAGTACTTC CSVDGDGLYYEQYF
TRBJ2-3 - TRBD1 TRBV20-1 TGCAGTTTTGACGTACGAGAGGGGGCGGCAGATACGCAGTATTTT CSFDVREGAADTQYF
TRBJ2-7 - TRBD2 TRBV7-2 TGTGCCAGCAGAGCAGCGGGAGGTTCCTACGAGCAGTACTTC CASRAAGGSYEQYF
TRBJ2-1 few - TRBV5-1 TGCGCCAGCAGCTTGGGATGGGGCGGCCCCAGTTTCAATGAGCAGTTCTTC CASSLGWGGPSFNEQFF
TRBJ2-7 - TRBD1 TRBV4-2 TGTGCCAGCAGCCCATCGGGACAGGGTTTTGCGTACGAGCAGTACTTC CASSPSGQGFAYEQYF
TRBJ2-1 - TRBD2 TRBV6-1 TGTGCCAGCAGTGAAAGTCCTAGCGGTAGTGAGCAGTTCTTC CASSESPSGSEQFF
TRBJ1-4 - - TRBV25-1 TGTGCCAGCAGGGAGACTGCAACTAATGAAAAACTGTTTTTT CASRETATNEKLFF
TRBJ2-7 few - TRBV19 TGTGCCAGTTCGGCCTCGGGGGCGAGAGACTACGAGCAGTACTTC CASSASGARDYEQYF
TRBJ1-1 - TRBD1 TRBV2 TGTGCCAGCAGTGCGTTGGTTGACAGGGGTGAGGAAGGTGAAGCTTTCTTT CASSALVDRGEEGEAFF
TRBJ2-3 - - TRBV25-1 TGTGCCAGCAGCGAACCAGTCACAGATACGCAGTATTTT CASSEPVTDTQYF
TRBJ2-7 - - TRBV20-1 TGCAGTGCTAGCCCGGGGGTCTACGAGCAGTACTTC CSASPGVYEQYF
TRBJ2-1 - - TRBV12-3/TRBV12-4 TGTGCCAGCAGTGCCGGGGCGCTTCCCTACAATGAGCAGTTCTTC CASSAGALPYNEQFF
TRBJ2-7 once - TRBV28 TGTGCCAGCAGTTTATCCTCGGGACCAGCCCCATCTAGCTCCTACGAGCAGTACTTC CASSLSSGPAPSSSYEQYF
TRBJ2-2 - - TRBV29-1 TGCAGCGGTCTGGAGCAACACACTGGGGAGCTGTTTTTT CSGLEQHTGELFF
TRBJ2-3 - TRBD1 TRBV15 TGTGCCACCACGCACACAGGGGGTGGCGCAGATACGCAGTATTTT CATTHTGGGADTQYF
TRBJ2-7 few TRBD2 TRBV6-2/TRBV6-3 TGTGCCACCGAACCCCTAGCGGAGTCCTACGAGCAGTACTTC CATEPLAESYEQYF
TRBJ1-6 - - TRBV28 TGTGCCAGCAGCCAGACGGTCGGGCCATATAATTCACCCCTCCACTTT CASSQTVGPYNSPLHF
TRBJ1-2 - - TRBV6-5 TGTGCCAGCCGGGAAAGCGGAACGGGGGGCTACACCTTC CASRESGTGGYTF
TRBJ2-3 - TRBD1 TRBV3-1 TGTGCCAGCAGCCGTACCTTGACAGGGATTACGCAGTATTTT CASSRTLTGITQYF
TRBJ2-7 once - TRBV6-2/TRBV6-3 TGTGCCAGCAGTTACTCGTCGGGCTTCGAGACCTACGAGCAGTACTTC CASSYSSGFETYEQYF
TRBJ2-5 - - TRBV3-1 TGTGCCAGCAGCCAAGAAGGGCAGTTGGTCGAGACCCAGTACTTC CASSQEGQLVETQYF
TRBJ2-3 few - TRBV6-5 TGTGCCAGCAGCGTCCTAGCTGCGGATACGCAGTATTTT CASSVLAADTQYF
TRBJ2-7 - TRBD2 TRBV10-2 TGCGCCAGCAGATTCTCCGGGGGGGAAACCTACGAGCAGTACTTC CASRFSGGETYEQYF
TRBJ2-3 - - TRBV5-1 TGCGCCAGCAGCTTGGGCAGTCAACTCACAGATACGCAGTATTTT CASSLGSQLTDTQYF
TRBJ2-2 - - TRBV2 TGTGCCAGCAGTGATCAGGACGGCTCAACCGGGGAGCTGTTTTTT CASSDQDGSTGELFF
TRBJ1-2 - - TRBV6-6 TGTGCCAGCAGTTATTCGCTTGAGGGGCGGGATGGCTACACCTTC CASSYSLEGRDGYTF
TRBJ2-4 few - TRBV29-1 TGCAGCGCAACAGGGGCCAAAAACATTCAGTACTTC CSATGAKNIQYF
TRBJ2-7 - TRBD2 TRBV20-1 TGCAGTGCTAGACCGCTTCGCGGGAGAACCTACGAGCAGTACTTC CSARPLRGRTYEQYF
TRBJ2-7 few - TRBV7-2 TGTGCCAGCAGCTTAGTACAGGTGGAGTCCTACGAGCAGTACTTC CASSLVQVESYEQYF
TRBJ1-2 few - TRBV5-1 TGCGCCAGCAGCGAGACGACAGGAAACTATGGCTACACCTTC CASSETTGNYGYTF
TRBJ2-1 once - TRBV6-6 TGTGCCAGCTACACCGGGACTTCATACAATGAGCAGTTCTTC CASYTGTSYNEQFF
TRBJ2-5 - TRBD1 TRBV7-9 TGTGCCAGCAGCTCAGACAGGGATCGAGAGACCCAGTACTTC CASSSDRDRETQYF